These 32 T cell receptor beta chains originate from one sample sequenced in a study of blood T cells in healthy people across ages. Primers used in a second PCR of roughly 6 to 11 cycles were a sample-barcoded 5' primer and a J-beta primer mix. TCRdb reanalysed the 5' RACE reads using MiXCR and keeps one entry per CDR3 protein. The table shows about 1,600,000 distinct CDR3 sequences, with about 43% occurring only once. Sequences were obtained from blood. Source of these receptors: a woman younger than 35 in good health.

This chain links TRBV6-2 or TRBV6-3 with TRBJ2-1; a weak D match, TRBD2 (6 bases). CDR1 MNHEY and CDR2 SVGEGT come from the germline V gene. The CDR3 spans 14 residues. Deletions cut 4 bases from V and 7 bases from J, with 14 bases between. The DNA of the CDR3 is TGTGCCAGCAGTTTCCGACTAGTTCAAAATGAGCAGTTCTTC. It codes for CASSFRLVQNEQFF.

The CDR3 reads CASSENRLNTGELFF. CDR3 in DNA: TGTGCCAGCAGTGAAAACAGACTAAACACCGGGGAGCTGTTTTTT. The chain has TRBV2 and TRBJ2-2, with D possibly matching TRBD2 (5 bases). Trimming pared 2 bases from V and 2 bases from J, leaving 9 bases between. Germline CDR1 reads SNHLY; CDR2 reads FYNNEI. This CDR3 contains 15 residues.

CDR3 region: CASSPSRDRAGANVLTF. As DNA, the CDR3 is TGTGCCAGCAGTCCGTCCCGGGACAGGGCTGGGGCCAACGTCCTGACTTTC. The genes are TRBV6-1 and TRBJ2-6, with 9 bases identical to TRBD1. CDR3 size: 17 residues. Germline-derived CDR1 and CDR2 are MNHNS and SASEGT. Trimming cost V 5 bases and J 2 bases; bases outside gene matches: 7.

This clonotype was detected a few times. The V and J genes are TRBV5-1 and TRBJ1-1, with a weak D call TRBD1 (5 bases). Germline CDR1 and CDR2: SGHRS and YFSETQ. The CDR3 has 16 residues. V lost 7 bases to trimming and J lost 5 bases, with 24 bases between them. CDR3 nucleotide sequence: TGCGCCAGCGGCCACCCGGGGGGGGGACCGAGAACTGAAGCTTTCTTT. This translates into CASGHPGGGPRTEAFF. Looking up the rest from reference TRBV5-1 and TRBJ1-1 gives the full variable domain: KAGVTQTPRYLIKTRGQQVTLSCSPISGHRSVSWYQQTPGQGLQFLFEYFSETQRNKGNFPGRFSGRQFSNSRSEMNVSTLELGDSALYLCASGHPGGGPRTEAFFGQGTRLTVV.

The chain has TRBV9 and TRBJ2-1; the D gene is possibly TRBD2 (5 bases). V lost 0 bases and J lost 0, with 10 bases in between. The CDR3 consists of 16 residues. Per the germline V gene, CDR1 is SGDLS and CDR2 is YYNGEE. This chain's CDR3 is CASSVGEGRSYNEQFF. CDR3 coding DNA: TGTGCCAGCAGCGTAGGAGAGGGCCGCTCCTACAATGAGCAGTTCTTC.

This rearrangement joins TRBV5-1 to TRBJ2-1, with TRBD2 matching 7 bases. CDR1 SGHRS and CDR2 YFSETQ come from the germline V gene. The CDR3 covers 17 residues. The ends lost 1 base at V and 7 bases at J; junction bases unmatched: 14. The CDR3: CASSLQSGTLPGNEQFF. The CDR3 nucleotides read TGCGCCAGCAGCTTGCAGAGCGGGACTCTCCCGGGGAATGAGCAGTTCTTC.

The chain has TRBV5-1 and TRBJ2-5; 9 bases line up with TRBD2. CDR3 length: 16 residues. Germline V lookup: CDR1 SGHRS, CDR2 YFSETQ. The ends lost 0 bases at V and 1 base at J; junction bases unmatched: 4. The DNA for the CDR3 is TGCGCCAGCAGCTTGGCTGCTAGCGGGGCCCAAGAGACCCAGTACTTC. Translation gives CASSLAASGAQETQYF.

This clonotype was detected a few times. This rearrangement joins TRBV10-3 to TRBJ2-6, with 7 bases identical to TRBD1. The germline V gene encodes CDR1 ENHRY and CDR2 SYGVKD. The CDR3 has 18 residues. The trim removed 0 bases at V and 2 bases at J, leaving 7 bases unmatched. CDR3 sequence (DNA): TGTGCCATCAGTGAGTCGACAGGGAAGTCTCCTGGGGCCAACGTCCTGACTTTC. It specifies CAISESTGKSPGANVLTF.

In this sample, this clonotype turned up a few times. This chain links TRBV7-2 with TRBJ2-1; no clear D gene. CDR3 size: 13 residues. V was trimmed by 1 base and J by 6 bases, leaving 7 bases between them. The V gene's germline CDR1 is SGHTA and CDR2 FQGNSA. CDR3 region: CASSLEYSNEQFF. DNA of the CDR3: TGTGCCAGCAGCTTAGAATATAGCAATGAGCAGTTCTTC.

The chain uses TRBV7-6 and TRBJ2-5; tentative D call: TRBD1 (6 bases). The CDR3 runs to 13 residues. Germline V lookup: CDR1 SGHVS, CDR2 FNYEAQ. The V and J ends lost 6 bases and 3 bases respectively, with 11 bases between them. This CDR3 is CASRGATEETQYF. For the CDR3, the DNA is TGTGCCAGCAGGGGGGCAACCGAAGAGACCCAGTACTTC.

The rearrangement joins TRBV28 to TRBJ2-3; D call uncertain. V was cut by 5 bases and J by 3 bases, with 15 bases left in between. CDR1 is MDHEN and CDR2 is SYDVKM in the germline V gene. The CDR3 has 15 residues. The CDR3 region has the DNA TGTGCCAGCAGTCTGGCAGCGTCTTGGACAGATACGCAGTATTTT. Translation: CASSLAASWTDTQYF.

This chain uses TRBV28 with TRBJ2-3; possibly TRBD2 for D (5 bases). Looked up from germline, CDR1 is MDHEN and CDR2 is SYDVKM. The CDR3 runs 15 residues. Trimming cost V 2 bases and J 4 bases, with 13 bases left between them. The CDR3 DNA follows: TGTGCCAGCAGTTTAGGGTCATACGGGGCAGATACGCAGTATTTT. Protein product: CASSLGSYGADTQYF.

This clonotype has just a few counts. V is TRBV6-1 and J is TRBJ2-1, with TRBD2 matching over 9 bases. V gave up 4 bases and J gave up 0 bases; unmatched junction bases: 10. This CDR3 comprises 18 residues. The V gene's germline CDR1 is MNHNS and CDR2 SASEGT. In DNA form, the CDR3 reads TGTGCCAGCAGTGTTATTAGCGGGGGCTTCTCCTCCTACAATGAGCAGTTCTTC. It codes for CASSVISGGFSSYNEQFF.

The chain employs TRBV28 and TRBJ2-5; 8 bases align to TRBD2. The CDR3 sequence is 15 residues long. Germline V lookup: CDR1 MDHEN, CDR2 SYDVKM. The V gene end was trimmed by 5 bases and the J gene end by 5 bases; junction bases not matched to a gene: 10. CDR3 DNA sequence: TGTGCCAGCAGTCCTTTAGCGGGGAAGGTTGAGACCCAGTACTTC. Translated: CASSPLAGKVETQYF.

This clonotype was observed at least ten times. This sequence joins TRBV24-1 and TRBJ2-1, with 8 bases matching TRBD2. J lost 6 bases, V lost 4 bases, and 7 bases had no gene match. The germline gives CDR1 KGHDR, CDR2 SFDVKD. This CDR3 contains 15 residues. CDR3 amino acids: CATSDSRGTSNEQFF. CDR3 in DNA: TGTGCCACCAGTGACTCAAGAGGGACTAGCAATGAGCAGTTCTTC.

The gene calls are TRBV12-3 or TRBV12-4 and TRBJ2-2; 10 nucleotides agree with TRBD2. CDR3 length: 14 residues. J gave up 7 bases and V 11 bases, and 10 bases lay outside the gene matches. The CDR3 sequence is CAVRTSGGDGELFF. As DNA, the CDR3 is TGTGCCGTCCGGACTAGCGGAGGGGACGGGGAGCTGTTTTTT.

This CDR3 is CASSYREAGTEAFF. The DNA for the CDR3 is TGTGCCAGCAGCTACAGGGAGGCGGGCACTGAAGCTTTCTTT. The chain recombines TRBV6-5 with TRBJ1-1, with D possibly being TRBD1 (6 bases). V lost 6 bases and J lost 4, with 15 bases in between. This CDR3 region has 14 residues. Germline loops: CDR1 MNHEY, CDR2 SVGAGI.

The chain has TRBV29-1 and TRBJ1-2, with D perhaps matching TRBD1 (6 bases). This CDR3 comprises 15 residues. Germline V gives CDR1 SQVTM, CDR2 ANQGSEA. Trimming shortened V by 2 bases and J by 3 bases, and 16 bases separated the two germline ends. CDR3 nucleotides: TGCAGCGTTGAAAATGGGGGCCTGGGTTACTATGGCTACACCTTC. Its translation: CSVENGGLGYYGYTF.

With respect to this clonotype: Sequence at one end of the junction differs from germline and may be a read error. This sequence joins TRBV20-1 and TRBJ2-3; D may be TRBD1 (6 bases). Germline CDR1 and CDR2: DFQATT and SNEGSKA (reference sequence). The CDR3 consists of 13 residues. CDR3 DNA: TGCAGTGCTGATCTCAGGGGCCCAGATACGCTGTATTTT. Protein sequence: CSADLRGPDTLYF.

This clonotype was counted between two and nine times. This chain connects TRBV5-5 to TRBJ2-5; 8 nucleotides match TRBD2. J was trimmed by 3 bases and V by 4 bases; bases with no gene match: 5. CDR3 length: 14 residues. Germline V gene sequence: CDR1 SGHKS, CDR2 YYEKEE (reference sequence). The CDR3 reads CASSPGLVEETQYF. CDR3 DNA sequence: TGTGCCAGCAGCCCGGGACTAGTGGAAGAGACCCAGTACTTC.

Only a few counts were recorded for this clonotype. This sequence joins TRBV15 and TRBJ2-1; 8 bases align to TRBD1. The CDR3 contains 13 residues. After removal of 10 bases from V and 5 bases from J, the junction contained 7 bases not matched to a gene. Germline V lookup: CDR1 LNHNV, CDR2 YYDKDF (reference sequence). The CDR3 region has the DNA TGTGCCATTGGGACAGGAGCGAACAATGAGCAGTTCTTC. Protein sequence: CAIGTGANNEQFF.

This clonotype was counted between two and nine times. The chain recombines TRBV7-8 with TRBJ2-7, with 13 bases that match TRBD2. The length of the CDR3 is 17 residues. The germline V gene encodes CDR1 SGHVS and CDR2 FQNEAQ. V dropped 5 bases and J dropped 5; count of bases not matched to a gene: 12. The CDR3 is CASSPKTSGRNGNEQYF. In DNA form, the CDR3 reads TGTGCCAGCAGCCCAAAGACTAGCGGGAGGAACGGAAACGAGCAGTACTTC.

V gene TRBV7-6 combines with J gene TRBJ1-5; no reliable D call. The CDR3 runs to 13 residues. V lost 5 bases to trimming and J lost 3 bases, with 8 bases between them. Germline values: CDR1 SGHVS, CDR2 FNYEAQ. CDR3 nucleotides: TGTGCCAGCAGCCCCGACATCAATCAGCCCCAGCATTTT. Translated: CASSPDINQPQHF.

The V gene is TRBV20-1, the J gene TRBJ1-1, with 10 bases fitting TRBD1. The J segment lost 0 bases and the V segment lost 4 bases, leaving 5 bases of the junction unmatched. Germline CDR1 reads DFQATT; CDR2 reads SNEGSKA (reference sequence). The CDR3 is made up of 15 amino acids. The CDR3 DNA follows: TGCAGTGCTAAGGACAGGGGGGCGGTGAACACTGAAGCTTTCTTT. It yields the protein CSAKDRGAVNTEAFF.

CDR3 sequence (DNA): TGTGCCAGCAGCCCCGGGACGGAGCCGGGGGACTCACCCCTCCACTTT. This gives the protein CASSPGTEPGDSPLHF. The V and J genes are TRBV6-5 and TRBJ1-6; D is perhaps TRBD1 (5 bases). The V and J ends lost 6 bases and 10 bases respectively, with 22 bases between them. The CDR3 has 16 residues. Germline assignment: CDR1 MNHEY and CDR2 SVGAGI.

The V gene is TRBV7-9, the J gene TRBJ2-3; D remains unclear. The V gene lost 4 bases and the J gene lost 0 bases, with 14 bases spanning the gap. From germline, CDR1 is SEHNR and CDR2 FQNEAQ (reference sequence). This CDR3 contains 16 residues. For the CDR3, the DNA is TGTGCCAGCAGCTGGATTGGATGGGGTAGCACAGATACGCAGTATTTT. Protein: CASSWIGWGSTDTQYF.

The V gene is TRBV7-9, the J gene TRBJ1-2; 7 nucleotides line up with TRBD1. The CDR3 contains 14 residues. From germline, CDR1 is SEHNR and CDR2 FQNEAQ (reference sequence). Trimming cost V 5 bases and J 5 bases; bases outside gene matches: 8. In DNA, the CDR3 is TGTGCCAGCAGCCACGAGAGGGGGCGTTATGGCTACACCTTC. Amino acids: CASSHERGRYGYTF. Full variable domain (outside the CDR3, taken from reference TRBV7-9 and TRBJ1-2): DTGVSQNPRHKITKRGQNVTFRCDPISEHNRLYWYRQTLGQGPEFLTYFQNEAQLEKSRLLSDRFSAERPKGSFSTLEIQRTEQGDSAMYLCASSHERGRYGYTFGSGTRLTVV.

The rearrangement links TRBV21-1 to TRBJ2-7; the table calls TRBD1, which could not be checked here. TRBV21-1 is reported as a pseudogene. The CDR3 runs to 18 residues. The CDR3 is CASSKVGVPARRSYEQYF. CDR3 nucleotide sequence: TGTGCCAGCAGCAAAGTAGGGGTACCGGCCCGGAGGTCCTACGAGCAGTACTTC.

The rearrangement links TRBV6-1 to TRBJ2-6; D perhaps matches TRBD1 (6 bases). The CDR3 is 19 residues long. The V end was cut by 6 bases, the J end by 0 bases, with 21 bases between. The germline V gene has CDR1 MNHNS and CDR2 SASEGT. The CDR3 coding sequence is TGTGCCAGCAGGAGAGTAGAGACAGGAAGTAGCTCTGGGGCCAACGTCCTGACTTTC. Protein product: CASRRVETGSSSGANVLTF.

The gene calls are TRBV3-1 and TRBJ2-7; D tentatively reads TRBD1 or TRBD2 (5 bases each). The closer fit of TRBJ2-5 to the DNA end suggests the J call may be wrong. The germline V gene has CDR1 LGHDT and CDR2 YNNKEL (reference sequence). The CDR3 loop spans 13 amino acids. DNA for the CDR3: TGTGCCAGCCGACCGGGGCTGGAAGAGACCCAGTACTTC. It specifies CASRPGLEETQYF.

CDR3 residues: CSSTPREGLGDTQYF. CDR3 nucleotides: TGCAGTTCTACGCCCCGGGAGGGCCTAGGAGATACGCAGTATTTT. This chain joins TRBV20-1 and TRBJ2-3; 8 bases fit TRBD2. Germline trimming cut 8 bases from V and 5 bases from J; bases unmatched to any gene: 15. Germline V gene lookup returns CDR1 DFQATT and CDR2 SNEGSKA (reference sequence). This CDR3 is 15 amino acids long.

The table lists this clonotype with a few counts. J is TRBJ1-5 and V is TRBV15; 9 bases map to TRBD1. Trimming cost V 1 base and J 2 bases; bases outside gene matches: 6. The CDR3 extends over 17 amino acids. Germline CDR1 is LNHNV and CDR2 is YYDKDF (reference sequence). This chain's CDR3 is CATSRATGGEGNQPQHF. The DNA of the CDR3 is TGTGCCACCAGCAGAGCGACAGGGGGTGAGGGCAATCAGCCCCAGCATTTT.